One and the same sample provided the 23 T cell receptor beta chains below, sequenced in a study of Graves' ophthalmopathy and Graves' hyperthyroidism. RNA transcripts served as template for amplifying TCR beta CDR3 sequences. Second-round multiplex PCR followed a first-round RT-PCR using HTBI primers. TCRdb called the multiplex PCR reads again in MiXCR, with one record for every CDR3 protein. This sample yields 500,000 to 700,000 distinct CDR3 sequences, of which about a fifth are seen a single time; around 6.9% belongs to the top ten. Sequencing was carried out using peripheral blood. The receptor source for this set is a woman between 18 and 29 years old with stable Graves' hyperthyroidism. Some clones in this sample may be carry-over from other donors' samples.

The table lists this clonotype with many counts. This rearrangement joins TRBV6-1 to TRBJ1-3; possibly TRBD1 for D (6 bases). CDR3 length equals 14 residues. Between the trimmed V and J ends, which lost 6 bases and 1 base, there was a span of 10 bases. In germline, CDR1 is MNHNS, CDR2 SASEGT. The CDR3 spells CASSRQASGNTIYF. CDR3 coding DNA: TGTGCCAGCAGCCGACAGGCGTCTGGAAACACCATATATTTT.

This clonotype has ten or more counts. The chain uses TRBV7-8 and TRBJ1-1; D is unclear. V gave up 2 bases and J gave up 4 bases, with 11 bases separating them. Germline CDR1 and CDR2: SGHVS and FQNEAQ. The length of the CDR3 is 14 residues. CDR3 DNA: TGTGCCAGCAGCTTAAAGGGTGGGAGCACTGAAGCTTTCTTT. This sequence encodes CASSLKGGSTEAFF. The full variable domain, with the rest looked up from reference TRBV7-8 and TRBJ1-1, is GAGVSQSPRYKVAKRGQDVALRCDPISGHVSLFWYQQALGQGPEFLTYFQNEAQLDKSGLPSDRFFAERPEGSVSTLKIQRTQQEDSAVYLCASSLKGGSTEAFFGQGTRLTVV.

CDR3 in amino acids: CASTGGPETQYF. The CDR3 DNA sequence: TGTGCCAGCACGGGGGGGCCTGAGACCCAGTACTTC. The genes are TRBV6-2 or TRBV6-3 and TRBJ2-5, with 8 bases aligning to TRBD2. Germline CDR1 reads MNHEY; CDR2 reads SVGEGT. The CDR3 runs 12 residues. V was pared by 7 bases and J by 5 bases, with 3 bases of the junction left unmatched.

Regarding this clonotype: This may be a read error, as it is one base from a much larger clone. The CDR3 loop reads CVSRRTGLLQPQHF. The CDR3 DNA sequence: TGTGTCAGCAGGCGGACAGGGCTACTTCAGCCCCAGCATTTT. The chain uses TRBV2 and TRBJ1-5; 8 positions agree with TRBD1. The CDR3 has 14 residues. From germline, CDR1 is SNHLY and CDR2 FYNNEI.

The rearrangement uses TRBV28 and TRBJ2-7; 8 nucleotides match TRBD1. Trimming cost V 4 bases and J 2 bases; bases outside gene matches: 4. This CDR3 has 14 residues. The germline gives CDR1 MDHEN, CDR2 SYDVKM. This CDR3 reads CASSSGGKTYEQYF. The CDR3, as DNA: TGTGCCAGCAGTTCAGGGGGCAAAACCTACGAGCAGTACTTC.

This clonotype was counted ten times or more. This chain connects TRBV6-1 to TRBJ1-2; 7 bases align to TRBD1. Germline V lookup: CDR1 MNHNS, CDR2 SASEGT. The CDR3 extends over 15 amino acids. Unmatched junction bases numbered 9, after V lost 6 bases and J lost 2 bases. CDR3 region: CASRIRDSWNYGYTF. CDR3 sequence (DNA): TGTGCCAGCAGAATAAGGGACAGTTGGAACTATGGCTACACCTTC.

This clonotype was picked up many times. The rearrangement uses TRBV3-1 and TRBJ2-7, with D perhaps matching TRBD1 (6 bases). The germline V gene has CDR1 LGHDT and CDR2 YNNKEL (reference sequence). The CDR3 length is 16 residues. With 1 base removed from V and 5 bases from J, the gap between germline ends came to 18 bases. The CDR3 sequence: CASSQAAGVLTDEQYF. The CDR3 coding sequence is TGTGCCAGCAGCCAAGCGGCAGGGGTCTTGACGGACGAGCAGTACTTC.

Note on this clonotype: The junction departs from the called germline gene at one end, perhaps through a read error. The chain recombines TRBV6-4 with TRBJ1-5; 7 bases map to TRBD1. Per germline, CDR1 MRHNA and CDR2 SNTAGT. The CDR3 covers 13 residues. CDR3 nucleotides: TGTGCCAGCGGTGACAGGGACAATCAGCCCCAGCATTTT. This codes for CASGDRDNQPQHF.

This clonotype was found many times. This sequence joins TRBV7-3 and TRBJ2-5, with 7 bases identical to TRBD2. The CDR3 extends over 14 amino acids. The junction had 3 bases not matched to a gene; V was cut back by 1 base and J by 4 bases. Germline CDR1 and CDR2: SGHTA and FQGTGA. The CDR3 region has the DNA TGTGCCAGCAGCTTAATGGGCGGGGGAGAGACCCAGTACTTC. Residues: CASSLMGGGETQYF.

This chain connects TRBV24-1 to TRBJ2-2; D may match TRBD1 or TRBD2 (5 bases each). Per the germline V gene, CDR1 is KGHDR and CDR2 is SFDVKD. This CDR3 is 16 amino acids long. V was clipped by 2 bases and J by 0 bases, with 9 bases between them. The CDR3 coding sequence is TGTGCCACCAGTGATTCCGGGACGGCGAACACCGGGGAGCTGTTTTTT. Its protein is CATSDSGTANTGELFF.

The sample holds a few counts of this clonotype. The gene calls are TRBV6-5 and TRBJ1-1; weak D call: TRBD1 (5 bases). V lost 2 bases and J 1 base, leaving 17 bases between the germline ends. Germline-derived CDR1 and CDR2 are MNHEY and SVGAGI. The CDR3 length is 17 residues. Written as DNA, the CDR3 is TGTGCCAGCAGTTACCCGGGACTGACGTCCCCGAACACTGAAGCTTTCTTT. This gives the protein CASSYPGLTSPNTEAFF.

The rearrangement links TRBV12-3 or TRBV12-4 to TRBJ2-7, with D perhaps TRBD2 (6 bases). Trimming removed 6 bases at V and 7 bases at J, with 19 bases between. There are 14 residues in the CDR3. CDR3 sequence: CASSFSYPGEEQYF. The CDR3 DNA reads as TGTGCCAGCAGCTTTTCTTACCCGGGGGAGGAGCAGTACTTC.

V is TRBV28 and J is TRBJ1-1; weak D call: TRBD1 (5 bases). Trimming left V 5 bases short and J 4 bases short, with 11 bases between. Germline V lookup: CDR1 MDHEN, CDR2 SYDVKM. This CDR3 spans 13 amino acids. CDR3: CASSTRVVTEAFF. DNA of the CDR3: TGTGCCAGCAGTACCAGGGTTGTCACTGAAGCTTTCTTT.

This clonotype has a count of ten or more. The V and J genes are TRBV6-5 and TRBJ2-5; 14 bases align to TRBD2. Trimming cost V 2 bases and J 1 base; bases outside gene matches: 3. Germline CDR1 and CDR2: MNHEY and SVGAGI. This CDR3 region has 17 residues. CDR3: CASSYRLAGGGQETQYF. CDR3 DNA sequence: TGTGCCAGCAGTTACCGACTAGCGGGGGGGGGCCAAGAGACCCAGTACTTC.

The chain uses TRBV18 and TRBJ1-2; no clear D gene. The CDR3 has 13 amino acids. V was trimmed by 3 bases and J by 2 bases, leaving 7 bases between them. Germline V lookup: CDR1 KGHSH, CDR2 LQKENI. CDR3 sequence reads: CASSPVTNYGYTF. As DNA, the CDR3 is TGTGCCAGCTCACCGGTCACCAACTATGGCTACACCTTC.

There are many counts of this clonotype. This chain connects TRBV6-1 to TRBJ2-2; D unclear. Trimming took off 5 bases at V and 7 bases at J, with 14 bases between the two ends. Germline V CDR1 and CDR2: MNHNS, SASEGT. The length of the CDR3 is 14 residues. The CDR3 sequence: CASSRPGFDGELFF. The CDR3 bases are TGTGCCAGCAGTAGACCGGGTTTTGACGGGGAGCTGTTTTTT.

This clonotype was observed a few times. The V gene is TRBV30, the J gene TRBJ1-1, with a weak D call TRBD1 (5 bases). Germline V lookup: CDR1 GTSNPN, CDR2 SVGIG (reference sequence). The V gene lost 2 bases and the J gene lost 4 bases, with 14 bases spanning the gap. This CDR3 region has 14 residues. DNA for the CDR3: TGTGCCTGGAGTACTGGACACGGGAGCACTGAAGCTTTCTTT. As protein: CAWSTGHGSTEAFF.

This clonotype was observed a handful of times. The V gene is TRBV4-1, the J gene TRBJ2-5; D may be TRBD2 (6 bases). Looked up from germline, CDR1 is MGHRA and CDR2 is YSYEKL. V was pared by 0 bases and J by 6 bases, with 14 bases between. CDR3 length equals 15 residues. CDR3 in amino acids: CASSQDAGSRKTQYF. CDR3 DNA: TGCGCCAGCAGCCAAGATGCCGGGAGCAGAAAGACCCAGTACTTC.

This clonotype occurred many times. This chain joins TRBV10-3 and TRBJ1-1; no definite D call. Trimming shortened V by 2 bases and J by 1 base, and 11 bases separated the two germline ends. Germline CDR1 is ENHRY and CDR2 is SYGVKD. The CDR3 is made up of 15 amino acids. CDR3 loop: CAISELLSANTEAFF. Here the CDR3 DNA reads TGTGCCATCAGTGAGCTTTTGTCGGCGAACACTGAAGCTTTCTTT.

This clonotype was found many times. The chain couples TRBV12-3 or TRBV12-4 to TRBJ1-5; D remains ambiguous. The V end was cut by 3 bases, the J end by 9 bases, with 15 bases between. This CDR3 comprises 14 residues. CDR3 DNA sequence: TGTGCCAGCAGTTTCGACGGGAGTCTCGGGCCCCAGCATTTT. The encoded protein is CASSFDGSLGPQHF.

In its sample, this clonotype was seen many times. The chain joins TRBV30 to TRBJ2-7; D remains unclear. CDR3 size: 13 residues. Trimming pared 1 base from V and 2 bases from J, leaving 9 bases between. Germline V gene data show CDR1 as GTSNPN and CDR2 as SVGIG (reference sequence). The CDR3 spells CAWSGLTPYEQYF. CDR3 nucleotides: TGTGCCTGGAGTGGTCTAACCCCCTACGAGCAGTACTTC.

This clonotype has a count of ten or more. The chain employs TRBV11-1 and TRBJ1-2, with D unclear. Germline V gives CDR1 SGHAT, CDR2 FQDESV (reference sequence). V gave up 2 bases and J gave up 4 bases, with 8 bases separating them. CDR3 length: 13 amino acids. CDR3 sequence reads: CASSLIRSYGYTF. The CDR3 DNA reads as TGTGCCAGCAGCTTAATCCGCAGCTATGGCTACACCTTC.

As for this clonotype: A much larger clone differs from this one at a single base, so this may be a read error. The chain employs TRBV5-1 and TRBJ2-7, with TRBD2 matching 12 bases. The CDR3 loop spans 16 amino acids. CDR1 is SGHRS and CDR2 is YFSETQ in the germline V gene. The V and J ends lost 0 bases and 3 bases, in that order; junction bases with no gene match: 4. The chain's CDR3 is CASSLAQTSGSYEQYF. CDR3 nucleotide sequence: TGCGCCAGCAGCTTGGCCCAGACTAGCGGGAGCTACGAGCAGTACTTC.